This T cell receptor (beta chain) was sequenced during a study of T cells after yellow fever vaccination. General study findings and limits: Clonotypes found in both CD4 and CD8 compartments made up a small share. The secondary response peaked faster, at day 5 versus 15, but was weaker. Most clones from primary vaccination resurfaced after the booster (approximately 97% CD4, less than 90% CD8).

UMIs were added to TCR cDNA along with a universal primer site when it was made by 5'RACE template switching. MiXCR, run by TCRdb on the 5' RACE reads, gives a single entry per CDR3 protein. The sample lists 400,000 to 450,000 distinct CDR3 sequences, around 20% occurring once. A remark on this clonotype: No antigen is known for it.

This receptor was taken from a man in his late teens or twenties who received the YFV17D yellow fever vaccine. Source: PBMCs, taken before the yellow fever booster vaccination.

Here the CDR3 DNA reads TGTGCCAGCAGGACAGGGGGACAGCACACAGATACGCAGTATTTT. It is translated as CASRTGGQHTDTQYF. The chain couples TRBV7-2 to TRBJ2-3; 9 nucleotides align to TRBD1. Germline lookup yields CDR1 SGHTA and CDR2 FQGNSA. V lost 6 bases, J lost 2 bases, and 6 bases stayed unmatched. This CDR3 comprises 15 residues. The full variable domain, rest sourced from reference TRBV7-2 and TRBJ2-3, is GAGVSQSPSNKVTEKGKDVELRCDPISGHTALYWYRQSLGQGLEFLIYFQGNSAPDKSGLPSDRFSAERTGGSVSTLTIQRTQQEDSAVYLCASRTGGQHTDTQYFGPGTRLTVL.